The clone carrying this T cell receptor (beta chain) has ten or more counts. Germline CDR1 and CDR2: SEHNR and FQNEAQ (reference sequence). V lost 1 base and J 10 bases, leaving 26 bases between the germline ends. The CDR3 length is 19 residues. The data stem from a study of regulatory T cells in long-lasting Graves disease. The time point is: newly diagnosed GD, antithyroid drugs for less than 3 months. After RNA was extracted from PBMCs, the TCR library was made from it. Through Arm-PCR of CDR3 regions and iRepertoire HTBI primers, TCR beta libraries were built. TCRdb analysed the multiplex PCR reads with MiXCR anew, one entry per CDR3 protein. The repertoire holds around 400,000 distinct CDR3 sequences, 12% seen once, with 15% to 20% in the top ten. This sample also appeared in a second study, on T cells in Graves' hyperthyroidism and ophthalmopathy. As that study records: The HTBI primer set was used in a first-round RT-PCR of the TCR CDR3.

The chain couples TRBV7-9 to TRBJ1-6; D possibly corresponds to TRBD1 (5 bases). This receptor was identified in a young woman with Graves disease. Material: peripheral blood mononuclear cells (PBMCs), obtained at new diagnosis, from a patient treated with antithyroid drugs. This CDR3 reads CASSLVGGGTRPDRSPLHF. The CDR3 nucleotides read TGTGCCAGCAGCTTAGTTGGGGGTGGAACCCGACCGGATAGGTCACCCCTCCACTTT.